This TCR beta chain was obtained from a study of blood T cell repertoires in COVID-19. Study-wide context: From the United States, Italy and Spain came samples of acute and convalescent COVID-19. T cells, B-cell-depleted T cells, or PBMCs supplied cDNA or gDNA.

Original data processing: Estimation of nucleated cell counts was performed using reference gene primer amplification. Sequencing used immunoSEQ multiplex PCR; TCRdb keeps in-frame clones, though not all of them. V and J calls and clone size come straight from that table; D and trimming were deduced from the DNA. The sample records about 100,000 clones, approximately 85% being singletons. This CDR3 spans 14 amino acids. Germline V gives CDR1 LGHDT, CDR2 YNNKEL (reference sequence). V was cut by 1 base and J by 8 bases, with 12 bases left in between. The clonotype originates from a man between 60 and 75 years old with acute or convalescent COVID-19. The sample taken for sequencing was peripheral blood. V and J are TRBV3-1 (or the pseudogene TRBV3-2) and TRBJ2-1; D is perhaps TRBD1 (5 bases). CDR3 region: CASSQGGPWDEQFF. The CDR3 nucleotides are TGTGCCAGCAGCCAAGGGGGCCCATGGGATGAGCAGTTCTTC.